This TCR beta chain is drawn from a study of cytotoxic CD8 clonotypes in ibrutinib-treated CLL. Across the whole study: Productive templates averaged roughly 270,000 per sample, and productive rearrangements 90,000 to 100,000.

Study-level points and caveats: Contraction or stability on treatment was seen for public clonotypes, which were uncommon. The study found clonality rose at ibrutinib response, then fell toward baseline at progression.

TCRdb keeps only in-frame clones here, not all; method: immunoSEQ multiplex PCR. The sample carries some 140,000 clones, around three quarters recorded once. Comments on this clone: The target antigen is unknown. The junction departs from the called germline gene at one end, perhaps through a read error.

The receptor's source is a human donor with chronic lymphocytic leukemia. The specimen comprised PBMCs, sampled after 12 months of ibrutinib treatment.

The CDR3 sequence: CASSLGPESGQYF. The CDR3 region has the DNA TGTGCCAGCAGCTTGGGGCCCGAATCAGGGCAGTACTTC. The chain has TRBV5-3 and TRBJ2-7; perhaps TRBD1 as D (5 bases). TRBV5-3 is designated an ORF whose function remains uncertain. The CDR3 has 13 amino acids.